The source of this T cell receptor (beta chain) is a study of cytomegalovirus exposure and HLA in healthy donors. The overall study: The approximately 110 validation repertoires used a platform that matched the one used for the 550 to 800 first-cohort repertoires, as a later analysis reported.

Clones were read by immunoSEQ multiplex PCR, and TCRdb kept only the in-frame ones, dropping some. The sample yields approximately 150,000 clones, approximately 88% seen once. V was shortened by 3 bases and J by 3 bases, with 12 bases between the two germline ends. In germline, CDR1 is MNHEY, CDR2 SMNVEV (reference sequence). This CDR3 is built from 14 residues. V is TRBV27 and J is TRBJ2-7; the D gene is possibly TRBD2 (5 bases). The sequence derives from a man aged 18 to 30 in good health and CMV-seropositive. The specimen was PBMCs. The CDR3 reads CASSFTGRNYEQYF. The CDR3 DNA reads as TGTGCCAGCAGTTTTACGGGAAGGAACTACGAGCAGTACTTC.